This T cell receptor (beta chain) was sequenced during a study of a mutant IDH1 vaccine in newly diagnosed glioma. Note on this clone: The target antigen is unknown.

Time point defined: week 5, during vaccination. Every single dose of the vaccine, 300 ug of mutant IDH1 20-mer peptide, came with topical imiquimod. Produced via immunoSEQ multiplex PCR; TCRdb's table is partial and in-frame only. The table lists approximately 38,000 clones, approximately 85% of them singletons, with roughly 1.8% in the top ten. V was pared by 5 bases and J by 10 bases, with 6 bases of the junction left unmatched. Per the germline V gene, CDR1 is MNHEY and CDR2 is SVGAGI. This CDR3 contains 13 residues. This chain connects TRBV6-5 to TRBJ1-4, with 8 bases that match TRBD1. This sequence was found in a man in his forties with glioma. The specimen comprised PBMCs, sampled from a glioma patient whose treatment included an IDH1 peptide vaccine. The DNA of the CDR3 is TGTGCCAGCAGTAAGACAGGGGAGGGAAAACTGTTTTTT. Translated: CASSKTGEGKLFF.